This T cell receptor (beta chain) was obtained from a study of blood T cell repertoires in COVID-19 (dated by TCRdb to 2020 to 2021). For context, the study as a whole: Collaborator samples came from the United States, Italy and Spain and covered acute and convalescent phases of COVID-19. The material from the prospective study consisted of cDNA or gDNA derived from T cells, B-cell-depleted T cells, or PBMCs. Subjects who had been exposed to COVID-19, were actively infected with it, or had recovered from it provided the deeply sampled blood TCRbeta repertoires that made up the dataset. The repertoires were released in a freely available public database meant as a resource for research on the immune response to SARS-CoV-2. The samples were drawn from the first 160 participants of the ongoing ImmuneRACE study and from 1,254 subjects provided by 6 global collaborators. The sample metadata nearly always contained a de-identified subject ID, COVID-19 status, age in years and sex. Where available, HLA class I and class II types were taken from metadata supplied by the sample provider and were not determined by assay-based typing.

TCRbeta CDR3 regions were amplified from genomic DNA by means of the immunoSEQ Assay, a bias-controlled multiplex PCR. The authors processed their data as follows. The number of nucleated cells in each sample was estimated from the amplification of reference gene primers within the assay. Sequence reads were collapsed and filtered to measure the absolute abundance of every unique TCRbeta CDR3 rearrangement. For each sample, productive Simpson clonality was calculated as the square root of Simpson's diversity index over productive rearrangements. TCRdb carries this immuneACCESS record with in-frame sequences only. Its versions omit some clonotypes, under half of them owing to an unresolved V gene in the studies checked, with the rest unexplained. Clone size and the V and J calls come from that table; the DNA yielded D and trimming. This sample has nearly 350,000 clones in its table, and roughly nine tenths of those were observed once. The top ten clonotypes cover 0.9% to 1.2% of the sample.

After removal of 2 bases from V and 4 bases from J, the junction retains 6 bases not matched to a gene. Measured from the cysteine to the phenylalanine, the CDR3 is 15 residues long. Kept here is only the CDR3 DNA, which spans 45 bases and is read in frame from base 1. Based on the germline V gene, the CDR1 and CDR2 sequences are MNHEY and SVGAGI. What the research found in general, with its limitations: How much clinical and demographic metadata was included differed by source and by participant, and the metadata was provided uncurated.

Enrolling through a virtual design, the prospective study's participants ranged in age from roughly 18 to 95 years and lived across about two dozen United States geographic areas. In the prospective study, participants were assigned to cohorts based on the clinical history participants reported in a screening survey and a study questionnaire. For ImmuneRACE Cohort 3, a participant was defined as recovered based on two consecutive negative NP/OP PCR tests, clearance by a healthcare professional, or resolution of symptoms. Mobile phlebotomists in the prospective study collected whole blood, serum and a nasopharyngeal or oropharyngeal swab from every participant. Prospective study participants could optionally give additional blood draws and questionnaires over a roughly 2-month period. Before DNA extraction, prospective study blood samples were shipped either frozen or at room temperature. In the case of this clone: Its antigen remains undetermined. There are no base qualities to consult, and no much larger clone falls within one base.

This clonotype originated in a woman in her 30s who had recovered from COVID-19. The chain uses TRBV6-5 and TRBJ1-1; 8 central nucleotides agree with TRBD1. The sample comprised PBMCs or T cells enriched from blood (not recorded which). CDR3 protein: CASSYRPGQGTEAFF. The DNA sequence follows: TGTGCCAGCAGTTACCGGCCAGGACAGGGCACTGAAGCTTTCTTT.